Listed below are T cell receptor beta chains from one sample, sequenced in a study of T cell responses to AZD1222 COVID-19 vaccine. TCRdb's copy holds only in-frame clones and misses some; the assay was immunoSEQ multiplex PCR. The sample carries approximately 28,000 clones, approximately 93% recorded once. The sample consisted of peripheral blood, taken on day 0 of AZD1222 vaccination. The origin of the receptors is an adult in good health. Both conserved end residues are part of each CDR3. D genes are given only for firm matches. Size tells how often a clone was seen (once, few, many) or the class of an expanded clone, and some rows leave it out.

D gene | clone size | J gene | V gene | CDR3 DNA | CDR3 protein
- | - | TRBJ1-1 | TRBV28 | TGTGCCAGCAGTTTACGAACTGAAGCTTTCTTT | CASSLRTEAFF
- | - | TRBJ2-7 | TRBV7-9 | TGTGCCAGCAGCCCTGGACTACCCGGGCAGTACTTC | CASSPGLPGQYF
- | - | TRBJ1-5 | TRBV4-1 | TGCGCCAGCAGCCAAGATAGGGACACAAGCAATCAGCCCCAGCATTTT | CASSQDRDTSNQPQHF
TRBD2 | - | TRBJ2-7 | TRBV3-1/TRBV3-2 | TGTGCCAGCAGCCCCTCGCGGGAGCGGTACGAGCAGTACTTC | CASSPSRERYEQYF
- | once | TRBJ1-5 | TRBV11-3 | TGTGCCAGCAGCTTAGATGGCAGGGGATTTTTAGGTAATCAGCCCCAGCATTTT | CASSLDGRGFLGNQPQHF
- | - | TRBJ2-7 | TRBV12-5 | TGTGCTAGTGGTTCCTCCCTAATTTCACAGTACTTC | CASGSSLISQYF
- | - | TRBJ2-3 | TRBV21-1 | TGTGCCAGCAGCGAAAACCCGGTACTAGCGAGCACAGATACGCAGTATTTT | CASSENPVLASTDTQYF
- | - | TRBJ1-1 | TRBV3-1/TRBV3-2 | TGTGCCAGCAGCCAAGTCGCGGGGGTAATCAACACTGAAGCTTTCTTT | CASSQVAGVINTEAFF
TRBD1 | few | TRBJ1-2 | TRBV25-1 | TGTGCCACCTCAAACATGGGGACAGGGGCCTATGGCTACACCTTC | CATSNMGTGAYGYTF
- | - | TRBJ2-5 | TRBV7-7 | TGTGCTAGCAGCTTAATGTCAGGGAATCCACCTCCAGGGACCCAGTACTTC | CASSLMSGNPPPGTQYF
- | - | TRBJ2-7 | TRBV10-2 | TGCGCCAGCGGAACTTTGACAGCCTCCTACGAGCAGTACTTC | CASGTLTASYEQYF
TRBD1 | - | TRBJ1-2 | TRBV6-2/TRBV6-3 | TGTGCCAGCAGTTACTCCAAGGGGGCAGGGGGCTACACCTTC | CASSYSKGAGGYTF
TRBD1 | - | TRBJ1-1 | TRBV28 | TGTGCCAGCAGTTTAGCGGGACAGGGCGACACTGAAGCTTTCTTT | CASSLAGQGDTEAFF
TRBD1 | - | TRBJ2-3 | TRBV4-3 | TGCGCCAGCAGCCAGGGACAGGGCCAGACAGATACGCAGTATTTT | CASSQGQGQTDTQYF
- | few | TRBJ2-7 | TRBV5-1 | TGCGCCAGCAGCTTGGGGGAGGTCCACAGTTACGAGCAGTACTTC | CASSLGEVHSYEQYF
- | - | TRBJ1-1 | TRBV5-5 | TGTGCCAGCAGCCCTATCACGGGCCCGAACACTGAAGCTTTCTTT | CASSPITGPNTEAFF
TRBD1 | once | TRBJ1-6 | TRBV28 | TGTGCCAGCACTTTCCCTGACAGGGATAATTCACCCCTCCACTTT | CASTFPDRDNSPLHF
TRBD1 | - | TRBJ2-3 | TRBV30 | TGTGCTATGGGGACAGGGCGAACAGATACGCAGTATTTT | CAMGTGRTDTQYF
- | - | TRBJ2-7 | TRBV5-1 | TGCGCCAGCAGCTTAGACGGGACCTTTGACGAGCAGTACTTC | CASSLDGTFDEQYF
- | - | TRBJ2-3 | TRBV28 | TGTGCCAGCACCCGCCCGGGCGGTGATACGCAGTATTTT | CASTRPGGDTQYF
- | few | TRBJ1-2 | TRBV5-6 | TGTGCCAGCAGCTTGGATCGGGGGGTCGTCTATGGCTACACCTTC | CASSLDRGVVYGYTF
- | - | TRBJ2-1 | TRBV9 | TGTGCCAGCGGGGCGGGGGAGCAGTTCTTC | CASGAGEQFF
TRBD1 | once | TRBJ1-1 | TRBV30 | TGTGCCTGGAGTACAGGGGTCTTGAGCACTGAAGCTTTCTTT | CAWSTGVLSTEAFF
- | - | TRBJ1-2 | TRBV20-1 | TGCAGTGCTAGTCTCGAAGGTGGCTACACCTTC | CSASLEGGYTF
TRBD1 | - | TRBJ1-3 | TRBV20-1 | TGCAGTGCTAGTGAACCCGGGACAGTGGGAAACACCATATATTTT | CSASEPGTVGNTIYF
TRBD2 | - | TRBJ2-2 | TRBV11-2 | TGTGCCAGCAGCACTAGCGGGAGGGCCACCACCGGGGAGCTGTTTTTT | CASSTSGRATTGELFF
TRBD1 | - | TRBJ1-2 | TRBV14 | TGTGCCAGCAGCCAAATCTCTCTGACAGGGAGCGGCTACACCTTC | CASSQISLTGSGYTF